A single sample is the source of the 20 T cell receptor beta chains below, sequenced in a study of blood T cell repertoires in COVID-19. Assay: immunoSEQ multiplex PCR; the TCRdb copy retains only in-frame clones and omits some. The table lists 90,000 to 120,000 clones, approximately 85% of them singletons. Input material: peripheral blood. The receptor set was obtained from a human donor in a cohort sampled during active COVID-19.

The chain has TRBV7-3 and TRBJ2-3, with 8 bases that match TRBD2. The CDR3 has 15 amino acids. Germline V CDR1 and CDR2: SGHTA, FQGTGA. V shed 5 bases, J shed 4 bases, and the junction held 8 bases outside the gene matches. The CDR3 region is CASSPGLADADTQYF. The CDR3 DNA reads as TGTGCCAGCAGCCCCGGACTAGCTGACGCAGATACGCAGTATTTT. Combining the CDR3 with reference TRBV7-3 and TRBJ2-3 gives the whole variable domain GAGVSQTPSNKVTEKGKYVELRCDPISGHTALYWYRQSLGQGPEFLIYFQGTGAADDSGLPNDRFFAVRPEGSVSTLKIQRTERGDSAVYLCASSPGLADADTQYFGPGTRLTVL.

The chain recombines TRBV30 with TRBJ1-3; D is ambiguous. Germline V gives CDR1 GTSNPN, CDR2 SVGIG (reference sequence). V was trimmed by 2 bases and J by 0 bases, leaving 8 bases between them. This CDR3 has 14 residues. CDR3: CAWSPGISGNTIYF. CDR3 coding DNA: TGTGCCTGGAGTCCCGGGATCTCTGGAAACACCATATATTTT.

The chain has TRBV4-2 and TRBJ1-6; 8 bases line up with TRBD1. Germline V gene lookup returns CDR1 LGHNA and CDR2 YNFKEQ. CDR3 length: 18 amino acids. Losses at the gene ends were 4 bases for V and 7 bases for J; bases not matched to a gene: 15. The CDR3: CASSPRDRTFAGNSPLHF. CDR3 DNA: TGTGCCAGCAGCCCCCGGGACAGGACTTTTGCGGGGAATTCACCCCTCCACTTT.

This clone was counted between two and nine times. This rearrangement joins TRBV7-9 to TRBJ1-6; 9 bases are a match to TRBD1. J gave up 13 bases and V 0 bases, and 4 bases lay outside the gene matches. This CDR3 is built from 14 residues. The V gene's germline CDR1 is SEHNR and CDR2 FQNEAQ (reference sequence). CDR3 in amino acids: CASSLAGQGSPLHF. The DNA for the CDR3 is TGTGCCAGCAGCTTAGCCGGACAGGGGTCTCCCCTCCACTTT. The full variable domain, with the rest looked up from reference TRBV7-9 and TRBJ1-6, is DTGVSQNPRHKITKRGQNVTFRCDPISEHNRLYWYRQTLGQGPEFLTYFQNEAQLEKSRLLSDRFSAERPKGSFSTLEIQRTEQGDSAMYLCASSLAGQGSPLHFGNGTRLTVT.

J is TRBJ2-3 and V is TRBV28; tentative D call: TRBD2 (6 bases). This CDR3 comprises 15 residues. The V end lost 0 bases, the J end lost 2 bases, and 9 bases lay between the germline ends. Germline V CDR1 and CDR2: MDHEN, SYDVKM. The CDR3 coding sequence is TGTGCCAGCAGTTTATGGGCGGGGAACACAGATACGCAGTATTTT. Translated, it gives CASSLWAGNTDTQYF.

The chain employs TRBV6-1 and TRBJ2-3, with 7 bases that match TRBD2. CDR3 size: 16 residues. Germline trimming cut 3 bases from V and 0 bases from J; bases unmatched to any gene: 6. Germline values: CDR1 MNHNS, CDR2 SASEGT. CDR3 region: CASSDPSAGSTDTQYF. CDR3 in DNA: TGTGCCAGCAGTGACCCCTCAGCGGGGAGCACAGATACGCAGTATTTT.

V and J are TRBV4-2 and TRBJ1-1; D is ambiguous. V was trimmed by 2 bases and J by 6 bases, leaving 16 bases between them. This CDR3 has 15 residues. The germline gives CDR1 LGHNA, CDR2 YNFKEQ. The chain's CDR3 is CASSQPQGGSAEAFF. CDR3 sequence (DNA): TGTGCCAGCAGCCAACCCCAAGGAGGGAGCGCTGAAGCTTTCTTT.

V gene TRBV28 combines with J gene TRBJ2-2; 12 bases map to TRBD2. The CDR3 has 16 amino acids. With V trimmed by 4 bases and J by 6 bases, 6 bases remained unmatched. CDR1 MDHEN and CDR2 SYDVKM come from the germline V gene. CDR3 bases: TGTGCCAGCAGTTCTAGCGGGAGGGGAAGGGCCGGGGAGCTGTTTTTT. It translates to CASSSSGRGRAGELFF.

This chain uses TRBV11-2 with TRBJ1-4, with 8 bases that match TRBD1. In germline, CDR1 is SGHAT, CDR2 FQNNGV. V lost 6 bases to trimming and J lost 5 bases; unmatched junction nucleotides: 2. This CDR3 contains 13 residues. The CDR3 here is CASSWTGNEKLFF. The CDR3 nucleotides read TGTGCCAGCAGTTGGACAGGGAATGAAAAACTGTTTTTT. The full variable domain, with the rest looked up from reference TRBV11-2 and TRBJ1-4, is EAGVAQSPRYKIIEKRQSVAFWCNPISGHATLYWYQQILGQGPKLLIQFQNNGVVDDSQLPKDRFSAERLKGVDSTLKIQPAKLEDSAVYLCASSWTGNEKLFFGSGTQLSVL.

Here the CDR3 reads CASRKGNMNTEAFF. Written as DNA, the CDR3 is TGTGCCAGTAGAAAGGGGAACATGAACACTGAAGCTTTCTTT. The rearrangement joins TRBV19 to TRBJ1-1; maybe TRBD1 (5 bases). CDR1 LNHDA and CDR2 SQIVND come from the germline V gene (reference sequence). The CDR3 consists of 14 residues. Trimming shortened V by 6 bases and J by 0 bases, and 11 bases separated the two germline ends. The whole variable domain, filled in from reference TRBV19 and TRBJ1-1, reads DGGITQSPKYLFRKEGQNVTLSCEQNLNHDAMYWYRQDPGQGLRLIYYSQIVNDFQKGDIAEGYSVSREKKESFPLTVTSAQKNPTAFYLCASRKGNMNTEAFFGQGTRLTVV.

The genes are TRBV10-3 and TRBJ1-1; TRBD1 agrees at 8 bases. Germline CDR1 is ENHRY and CDR2 is SYGVKD. This CDR3 comprises 15 residues. V shed 9 bases and J 3 bases; nucleotides not matched to a gene: 12. The DNA of the CDR3 is TGTGCCATTGGAATCAGGGGGCTGGGGGACACTGAAGCTTTCTTT. Translating it yields CAIGIRGLGDTEAFF.

The rearrangement links TRBV4-1 to TRBJ2-1; D unresolved. Germline V gene data show CDR1 as MGHRA and CDR2 as YSYEKL. Trimming took 0 bases from V and 8 from J, leaving 14 bases between them. This CDR3 comprises 15 residues. CDR3 nucleotides: TGCGCCAGCAGCCAAGAAGTAGTGAGAACCGATGAGCAGTTCTTC. Translation gives CASSQEVVRTDEQFF.

The chain recombines TRBV24-1 with TRBJ2-5; D is possibly TRBD1 (5 bases). The CDR3 contains 14 residues. Per the germline V gene, CDR1 is KGHDR and CDR2 is SFDVKD. V lost 4 bases and J lost 2, with 10 bases in between. The CDR3 nucleotides read TGTGCCACCAGTGACCCCACAGGTCAAGAGACCCAGTACTTC. It encodes CATSDPTGQETQYF.

The chain joins TRBV11-2 to TRBJ2-1, with 9 bases that match TRBD1. This CDR3 is built from 15 residues. Germline loops: CDR1 SGHAT, CDR2 FQNNGV. V lost 3 bases, J lost 6 bases, and 6 bases stayed unmatched. The CDR3 is CASSLAGTGINEQFF. As DNA, the CDR3 is TGTGCCAGCAGCTTGGCCGGGACAGGGATCAATGAGCAGTTCTTC.

The chain couples TRBV7-8 to TRBJ2-5, with 15 bases matching TRBD2. Germline CDR1 and CDR2: SGHVS and FQNEAQ. V was clipped by 5 bases and J by 1 base; unmatched bases: 2. The CDR3 has 16 residues. Here the CDR3 reads CASSEGLAGGQETQYF. In DNA form, the CDR3 reads TGTGCCAGCAGCGAGGGACTAGCGGGGGGCCAAGAGACCCAGTACTTC.

On this clone itself: The sample carries other DNA sequences with the same CDR3. The V and J genes are TRBV12-5 and TRBJ1-5; D is ambiguous. Trimming removed 1 base from V and 9 bases from J, with 13 bases in between. The CDR3 consists of 14 residues. CDR1 is LGHNT and CDR2 is FRNRAP in the germline V gene. CDR3 in amino acids: CASGLGTPNGPQHF. The CDR3 DNA reads TGTGCTAGTGGTTTGGGGACTCCTAACGGGCCCCAGCATTTT. Full variable domain (remainder filled in from reference TRBV12-5 and TRBJ1-5): DARVTQTPRHKVTEMGQEVTMRCQPILGHNTVFWYRQTMMQGLELLAYFRNRAPLDDSGMPKDRFSAEMPDATLATLKIQPSEPRDSAVYFCASGLGTPNGPQHFGDGTRLSIL.

This clone occurred a few times. J is TRBJ2-7 and V is TRBV2, with 8 bases fitting TRBD2. V lost 7 bases and J lost 6; bases outside the gene matches: 8. Germline CDR1 and CDR2: SNHLY and FYNNEI. The CDR3 contains 13 residues. CDR3 in amino acids: CASIRREVPEQYF. The CDR3 bases are TGTGCCAGCATCAGGCGGGAGGTTCCCGAGCAGTACTTC.

The chain employs TRBV10-3 and TRBJ2-1; 9 positions match TRBD2. With 3 bases clipped from V and 0 bases from J, the junction kept 12 bases outside the gene matches. Germline CDR1 and CDR2: ENHRY and SYGVKD. This CDR3 has 19 residues. CDR3 in amino acids: CAISDPLAGRSSSYNEQFF. The CDR3 nucleotides read TGTGCCATCAGTGACCCTCTAGCGGGGAGATCCAGCTCCTACAATGAGCAGTTCTTC.

The genes are TRBV6-5 and TRBJ1-4, with D possibly matching TRBD1 (5 bases). The V end was cut by 0 bases, the J end by 14 bases, with 16 bases between. The CDR3 is made up of 14 amino acids. Germline values: CDR1 MNHEY, CDR2 SVGAGI. CDR3 protein: CASSYSPTGPGLFF. For the CDR3, the DNA is TGTGCCAGCAGTTACTCACCCACCGGACCAGGGCTGTTTTTT.

This clone appeared a few times. The chain links TRBV3-1 (or the pseudogene TRBV3-2) to TRBJ1-2; 9 bases map to TRBD1. CDR3 length equals 15 residues. The trim removed 5 bases at V and 4 bases at J, leaving 8 bases unmatched. CDR1 LGHDT and CDR2 YNNKEL come from the germline V gene (reference sequence). CDR3 nucleotide sequence: TGTGCCAGCAGCTTCACAGGGACAGGGTGCTATGGCTACACCTTC. Protein: CASSFTGTGCYGYTF.